A single sample gave rise to the 16 T cell receptor beta chains below, sequenced in a study of beta chain features in type 1 diabetes. Expressed TCRB transcripts got sequenced, as all isolated RNA was reverse transcribed. This table comes from immunoSEQ multiplex PCR, and its TCRdb copy is limited to in-frame clones, with some not included. This repertoire shows 500,000 to 700,000 clones, about 14% found once; its top ten account for roughly 0.098%. The material sequenced was naive CD4+ T cells from blood. These receptors came from a man between 18 and 35 years old in good health.

The chain joins TRBV7-3 to TRBJ2-2; tentative D call: TRBD1 (5 bases). Germline lookup yields CDR1 SGHTA and CDR2 FQGTGA. Trimming left V 1 base short and J 0 bases short, with 9 bases between. The CDR3 is 16 amino acids. The CDR3, as DNA: TGTGCCAGCAGCTTAAATTCCAGGGCGAACACCGGGGAGCTGTTTTTT. Translation: CASSLNSRANTGELFF.

This clone was seen a few times. This chain joins TRBV9 and TRBJ2-7; 10 positions agree with TRBD2. CDR1 and CDR2 (germline): SGDLS, YYNGEE. The V gene end was trimmed by 0 bases and the J gene end by 6 bases; junction bases not matched to a gene: 3. The CDR3 sequence is 14 residues long. The CDR3 reads CASSVASGSREQYF. CDR3 bases: TGTGCCAGCAGCGTAGCTAGCGGGAGTCGCGAGCAGTACTTC.

This clone was counted between two and nine times. This chain connects TRBV28 to TRBJ2-5; 7 nucleotides line up with TRBD2. The CDR3 is made up of 13 amino acids. J lost 7 bases, V lost 5 bases, and 7 bases had no gene match. Per the germline V gene, CDR1 is MDHEN and CDR2 is SYDVKM. The CDR3 sequence: CASSPNPGGTQYF. In nucleotides, the CDR3 is TGTGCCAGCAGTCCGAACCCGGGAGGGACCCAGTACTTC.

The chain combines TRBV4-3 with TRBJ2-7, with 9 bases lining up with TRBD2. CDR1 is LGHNA, CDR2 YSLEER, per germline. V shed 0 bases, J shed 6 bases, and the junction held 9 bases outside the gene matches. The CDR3 runs to 16 residues. CDR3 sequence: CASSQDRREGRSEQYF. The CDR3 DNA follows: TGCGCCAGCAGCCAAGATCGGCGGGAGGGTCGAAGCGAGCAGTACTTC.

This clone was observed a handful of times. The CDR3 protein is CASSQVSMRAFF. The CDR3 nucleotides are TGTGCCAGCAGCCAAGTGTCGATGCGCGCTTTCTTT. V and J are TRBV14 and TRBJ1-1, with unresolved D. V shed 1 base and J shed 11 bases, with 11 bases lying between them. The CDR3 is made up of 12 amino acids. CDR1 and CDR2 from the germline V gene are SGHDN and FVKESK.

This clone was detected a few times. The V and J genes are TRBV7-2 and TRBJ2-7, with TRBD1 as a possible D gene (6 bases). The V gene lost 1 base and the J gene lost 7 bases, with 17 bases spanning the gap. Germline V CDR1 and CDR2: SGHTA, FQGNSA. The CDR3 spans 15 residues. This CDR3 reads CASSLEGVWSREQYF. CDR3 nucleotides: TGTGCCAGCAGCTTAGAGGGGGTTTGGTCGAGGGAGCAGTACTTC.

CDR3 nucleotides: TGCGCCAGCAGCCATACCGGACAGGGGGCGGAAAGGAACACTGAAGCTTTCTTT. As protein: CASSHTGQGAERNTEAFF. The chain recombines TRBV4-3 with TRBJ1-1; TRBD1 agrees at 11 bases. Trimming cost V 3 bases and J 1 base; bases outside gene matches: 10. Germline CDR1 LGHNA, CDR2 YSLEER. The CDR3 extends over 18 amino acids.

The CDR3 region is CASSHGRGGLGNEQFF. CDR3 sequence (DNA): TGTGCCAGCAGCCACGGCAGGGGTGGCTTGGGGAATGAGCAGTTCTTC. The V gene is TRBV7-2, the J gene TRBJ2-1, with TRBD1 as a possible D gene (6 bases). This CDR3 contains 16 residues. Germline V gene lookup returns CDR1 SGHTA and CDR2 FQGNSA. The V and J ends lost 5 bases and 7 bases respectively, with 21 bases between them.

The chain couples TRBV2 to TRBJ1-2; D is undetermined. Trimming took off 3 bases at V and 4 bases at J, with 12 bases between the two ends. The CDR3 is 14 residues long. CDR1 and CDR2 (germline): SNHLY, FYNNEI. As DNA, the CDR3 is TGTGCCAGCAGTGATTTTGGAGGTCCCTATGGCTACACCTTC. Protein sequence: CASSDFGGPYGYTF. The full variable domain, rest sourced from reference TRBV2 and TRBJ1-2, is EPEVTQTPSHQVTQMGQEVILRCVPISNHLYFYWYRQILGQKVEFLVSFYNNEISEKSEIFDDQFSVERPDGSNFTLKIRSTKLEDSAMYFCASSDFGGPYGYTFGSGTRLTVV.

The CDR3 DNA follows: TGTGCCAGCAGTGGACAGATGAACACTGAAGCTTTCTTT. Translation gives CASSGQMNTEAFF. This sequence joins TRBV6-1 and TRBJ1-1, with D perhaps matching TRBD1 (5 bases). Germline lookup yields CDR1 MNHNS and CDR2 SASEGT. The CDR3 runs 13 residues. Trimming shortened V by 4 bases and J by 0 bases, and 6 bases separated the two germline ends.

This clone has more than one count but fewer than ten. The chain employs TRBV9 and TRBJ1-4; 9 nucleotides match TRBD1. Trimming took 4 bases from V and 8 from J; bases not matched to a gene: 9. Germline-derived CDR1 and CDR2 are SGDLS and YYNGEE. This CDR3 is built from 15 residues. In DNA, the CDR3 is TGTGCCAGCAGCTTGTCGGACAGGGGCAGGGAAAAACTGTTTTTT. Its protein is CASSLSDRGREKLFF.

CDR3 sequence: CASSPEGGSLGNTIYF. CDR3 bases: TGTGCCAGCAGCCCTGAGGGGGGCTCTCTTGGAAACACCATATATTTT. The V gene is TRBV9, the J gene TRBJ1-3; D is perhaps TRBD1 (6 bases). The CDR3 runs to 16 residues. The V end lost 4 bases, the J end lost 3 bases, and 17 bases lay between the germline ends. Germline CDR1 is SGDLS and CDR2 is YYNGEE.

This clone occurred a few times. V usage is TRBV4-1 and J usage is TRBJ2-7; a weak D match, TRBD1 (7 bases). CDR1 and CDR2 from the germline V gene are MGHRA and YSYEKL. CDR3 length: 16 amino acids. V lost 1 base to trimming and J lost 6 bases, with 19 bases between them. The CDR3 loop reads CASSQARPGGFGEQYF. Written as DNA, the CDR3 is TGCGCCAGCAGCCAAGCCCGGCCAGGGGGGTTTGGCGAGCAGTACTTC.

This chain joins TRBV7-9 and TRBJ2-5; perhaps TRBD2 as D (7 bases). The CDR3 is 14 amino acids. Trimming shortened V by 3 bases and J by 5 bases, and 13 bases separated the two germline ends. Germline V gene lookup returns CDR1 SEHNR and CDR2 FQNEAQ (reference sequence). The CDR3 nucleotides are TGTGCCAGCAGCTTGCTCAGGGGAGGGGAGACCCAGTACTTC. Encoded protein: CASSLLRGGETQYF.

This clone was observed a handful of times. V and J are TRBV27 and TRBJ2-3; D remains ambiguous. Germline V gene sequence: CDR1 MNHEY, CDR2 SMNVEV (reference sequence). V lost 6 bases and J lost 3, with 16 bases in between. The CDR3 consists of 15 residues. The CDR3 sequence: CASRSYSLGTDTQYF. The DNA for the CDR3 is TGTGCCAGCAGGTCTTACTCCCTCGGAACAGATACGCAGTATTTT.

The chain joins TRBV5-6 to TRBJ2-7; TRBD2 matches 9 bases. Trimming removed 1 base from V and 3 bases from J; junction bases left unmatched: 8. The CDR3 is 16 amino acids. The germline V gene has CDR1 SGHDT and CDR2 YYEEEE. DNA of the CDR3: TGTGCCAGCAGCTTGCGCGGGAGGGCTGGAAGCTACGAGCAGTACTTC. As protein: CASSLRGRAGSYEQYF.